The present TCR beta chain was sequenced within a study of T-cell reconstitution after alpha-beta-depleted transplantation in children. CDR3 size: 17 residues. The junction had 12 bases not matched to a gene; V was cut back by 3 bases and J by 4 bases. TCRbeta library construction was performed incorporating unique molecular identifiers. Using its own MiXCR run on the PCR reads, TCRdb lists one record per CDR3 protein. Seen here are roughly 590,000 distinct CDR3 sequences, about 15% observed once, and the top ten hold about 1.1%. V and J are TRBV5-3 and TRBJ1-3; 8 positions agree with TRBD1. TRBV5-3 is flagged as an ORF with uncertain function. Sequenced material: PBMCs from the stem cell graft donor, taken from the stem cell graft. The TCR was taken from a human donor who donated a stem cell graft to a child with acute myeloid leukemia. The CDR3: CARSWSGQGPSGNTIYF. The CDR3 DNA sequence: TGTGCCAGAAGCTGGTCTGGACAGGGTCCGTCGGGAAACACCATATATTTT.